A selection of T cell receptor beta chains follows, all from one sample in a study of OX40 agonist ivuxolimab in advanced cancers. The repertoire was sequenced with immunoSEQ multiplex PCR; TCRdb's copy has only in-frame clones and lacks some. The data show 50,000 to 75,000 clones, with approximately 92% seen just once and over 11% held by the top ten. The material was CD4+ or CD8+ T cells sorted from blood, obtained in a trial of the OX40 agonist ivuxolimab. The receptors here all came from an adult with an advanced solid tumor such as melanoma, head and neck, liver or kidney cancer. The CDR3 runs from the conserved cysteine through the conserved F or W. A D gene is named only where the DNA matches it firmly. Size tells how often a clone was seen (once, few, many) or the class of an expanded clone, and some rows leave it out.

NA,NA,TRBJ2-2,TRBV19,TGTGCCAGTTTCCCCTTGGGTAGCCTGAACACCGGGGAGCTGTTTTTT,CASFPLGSLNTGELFF
NA,NA,TRBJ2-1,TRBV7-6,TGTGCCAGCAGCTTAGCGTGGGGCTACAATGAGCAGTTCTTC,CASSLAWGYNEQFF
NA,once,TRBJ2-7,TRBV5-1,TGCGCCAGCAGCGACCAAACCGGGAACTCCTACGAGCAGTACTTC,CASSDQTGNSYEQYF
TRBD1,NA,TRBJ2-1,TRBV13,TGTGCCAGCAGCTCCAACAGGGGCTACAATGAGCAGTTCTTC,CASSSNRGYNEQFF
TRBD2,NA,TRBJ2-5,TRBV28,TGTGCCAGCAAAGGGACTAGCGGGATGGGAGAGACCCAGTACTTC,CASKGTSGMGETQYF
TRBD2,NA,TRBJ2-3,TRBV30,TGTGCCTGGAGGGCTAGCGGCCGCACAGATACGCAGTATTTT,CAWRASGRTDTQYF
TRBD1,NA,TRBJ2-6,TRBV4-2,TGTGCCAGCAGCCAACCGGGACAGGTTGCTGGGGCCAACGTCCTGACTTTC,CASSQPGQVAGANVLTF
NA,NA,TRBJ2-1,TRBV7-6,TGTGCCAGCAGCCAGGACAGCTACAATGAGCAGTTCTTC,CASSQDSYNEQFF
TRBD2,NA,TRBJ2-1,TRBV7-9,TGTGCCAGCACCCTTCTGCGGGAGCATGAGCAGTTCTTC,CASTLLREHEQFF
TRBD1,NA,TRBJ1-2,TRBV5-1,TGCGCCAGCAGACCACAGGGGGACTATGGCTACACCTTC,CASRPQGDYGYTF
NA,NA,TRBJ2-1,TRBV30,TGTGCCTGGAGTGTGGGGAGTGAGCAGTTCTTC,CAWSVGSEQFF
TRBD1,NA,TRBJ2-3,TRBV7-6,TGTGCCAGCAGCCCTCGGACAGGACCTAGCACAGATACGCAGTATTTT,CASSPRTGPSTDTQYF
TRBD2,NA,TRBJ2-1,TRBV27,TGTGCCAGCAGTACGACTAGCGGGGGGACACACAATGAGCAGTTCTTC,CASSTTSGGTHNEQFF
NA,NA,TRBJ2-1,TRBV13,TGTGCCAGCAGCCCCTCCAATGAGCAGTTCTTC,CASSPSNEQFF
NA,NA,TRBJ1-5,TRBV15,TGTGCCACCGATTCCAGACGGAGCAATCAGCCCCAGCATTTT,CATDSRRSNQPQHF
NA,NA,TRBJ2-2,TRBV7-9,TGTGCCAGCAGCTTAGCATGGGAGAACACCGGGGAGCTGTTTTTT,CASSLAWENTGELFF
TRBD2,NA,TRBJ2-3,TRBV7-3,TGTGCCAGCAGCCCCGGGGGGGATACGCAGTATTTT,CASSPGGDTQYF
NA,NA,TRBJ2-3,TRBV7-9,TGTGCCAGGGACTTTCCTAGCACAGATACGCAGTATTTT,CARDFPSTDTQYF
TRBD2,NA,TRBJ2-7,TRBV27,TGTGCCGCCGGACTAGCGGCAACTTACGAGCAGTACTTC,CAAGLAATYEQYF